This T cell receptor beta chain stems from a study of blood T cells in healthy people across ages. Broader study findings: TCR beta diversity tracked closely with naive T cell percentage. With age, beta diversity per million T cells declined roughly linearly, significantly by about 40.

The sample holds a few counts of this clonotype. The target antigen is unknown. Alongside a J-beta primer mix, a sample-barcoded 5' primer served in a second PCR lasting about 7 to 11 cycles. MiXCR was run by TCRdb on the 5' RACE reads, yielding one entry per CDR3 protein. The sample has around 1,000,000 distinct CDR3 sequences; 35% to 40% are singletons. This CDR3 is built from 11 residues. The ends were cut back, 10 bases at V and 7 bases at J, with 12 bases in the middle. Per germline, CDR1 LGHNA and CDR2 YSLEER. The sequence derives from a man aged 18 to 29 in good health. The chain links TRBV4-3 to TRBJ2-3; TRBD1 or TRBD2 may be the D gene (5 bases each). The specimen sequenced was blood. Here the CDR3 reads CATREGYTQYF. As DNA, the CDR3 is TGCGCCACCCGAGAGGGGTATACGCAGTATTTT.